This T cell receptor (beta chain) appears in the sequencing data of a study of monozygotic twins with inflammatory bowel disease. Study-level results: Results did not support any single strong IBD-associated signal or clonotype. Separate T cell subtypes could not be resolved from one another. Relative to healthy twins, IBD patients had fewer clonotypes in common with others, a gap that was especially apparent with disease activity.

With respect to this clonotype: What it binds is not known.

CDR1 is SGHTA and CDR2 is FQGNSA in the germline V gene. This CDR3 contains 15 residues. TCRdb reprocessed the 5' RACE reads and stores each CDR3 protein as one record, lacking DNA. Its listing shows some 300,000 distinct CDR3 sequences. The V gene is TRBV7-2, the J gene TRBJ1-2; lacking DNA, the TRBD1 call made by TCRdb goes unchecked. Sequencing used blood. The receptor was derived from a human donor with ulcerative colitis or Crohn's disease, or a healthy co-twin of an affected twin (not recorded which). The CDR3 reads CASSPRQGLVDGYTF.